This TCR beta chain derives from a study of cytomegalovirus exposure and HLA in healthy donors. 60 Vbeta and 13 Jbeta primers were used in PCR. Measured with immunoSEQ multiplex PCR; TCRdb has only the in-frame clones, and not every one. Here the sample spans 99,000 or so clones, approximately 69% being singletons. CDR1 and CDR2 from the germline V gene are SGDLS and YYNGEE. Trimming took off 3 bases at V and 0 bases at J, with 6 bases between the two ends. This CDR3 has 13 residues. This clone was recorded a few times. Antigen unknown. Findings and limits, study-wide: Donors were assumed by presence/absence analyses to have roughly uniform sequencing depth. Only CMV serostatus was available as immune exposure information. Most likely, a cluster of highly shared sequence variants arose as a sequencing artifact. Roughly 170 TCR beta chains were listed as cytomegalovirus-associated.

The sequenced sample consisted of PBMCs. The rearrangement links TRBV9 to TRBJ1-1; D remains ambiguous. The sequence came from a man under 40 in good health and CMV-seronegative. The CDR3, as DNA: TGTGCCAGCAGCGCGCACTTGAACACTGAAGCTTTCTTT. It is translated as CASSAHLNTEAFF.